One TCR beta chain is described in this entry. Its antigen remains unidentified. This CDR3 contains 16 residues. Germline V gives CDR1 SGHVS, CDR2 FQNEAQ. The trim removed 3 bases at V and 2 bases at J, leaving 8 bases unmatched. PCR used 60 Vbeta primers and 13 Jbeta primers. TCRdb's table, derived via immunoSEQ multiplex PCR, lists solely in-frame clones and lacks some. The data contain around 150,000 clones, over 60% of them singletons. This entry is derived from a study of cytomegalovirus exposure and HLA in healthy donors. Study in general: Membership in the Caucasian-associated ancestry cluster was found for 81% of 300 to 500 genotyped donors. Findings and caveats of the study: Researchers reported that a few CMV-associated chains were confirmed in vitro as CMV antigen-specific. According to the study, around 160 TCR beta chains were cytomegalovirus-associated.

The J gene is TRBJ2-3, the V gene TRBV7-8, with 7 bases lining up with TRBD2. The sample was PBMCs. This sequence originates from a male donor in good health and CMV-seronegative. The CDR3, as DNA: TGTGCCAGCAGCTTCTTAGCGAGCGGGGTCACAGATACGCAGTATTTT. This translates into CASSFLASGVTDTQYF.